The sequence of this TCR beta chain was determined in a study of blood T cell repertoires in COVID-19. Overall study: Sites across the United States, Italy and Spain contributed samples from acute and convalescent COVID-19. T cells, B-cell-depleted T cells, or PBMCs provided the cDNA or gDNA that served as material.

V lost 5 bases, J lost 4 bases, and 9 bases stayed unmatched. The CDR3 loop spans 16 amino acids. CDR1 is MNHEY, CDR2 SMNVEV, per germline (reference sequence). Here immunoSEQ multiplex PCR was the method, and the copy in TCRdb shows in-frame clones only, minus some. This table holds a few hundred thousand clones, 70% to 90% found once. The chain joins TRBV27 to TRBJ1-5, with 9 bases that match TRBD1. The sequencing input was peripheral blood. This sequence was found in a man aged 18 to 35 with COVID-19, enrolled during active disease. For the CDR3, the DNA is TGTGCCAGCAGTCCCCAACCGGGACAGGGAAATCAGCCCCAGCATTTT. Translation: CASSPQPGQGNQPQHF.